These 3 T cell receptor beta chains were all obtained from the same sample, sequenced in a study of T cell changes during pregnancy in multiple sclerosis. Libraries were prepared by immunoSEQ multiplex PCR; TCRdb keeps only in-frame clonotypes and omits some of them. The table lists tens of thousands of clones, 90% to 95% of them singletons. The sample in question was peripheral blood, obtained in the third trimester of pregnancy. The source is a female donor with multiple sclerosis, enrolled in a pregnancy study.

For the CDR3, the DNA is TGTGCCAGCAGCCCCTTAGCGGGCCCCCGGGGAGATACGCAGTATTTT. Amino acids: CASSPLAGPRGDTQYF. The V and J genes are TRBV7-8 and TRBJ2-3; 7 bases agree with TRBD2. Germline assignment: CDR1 SGHVS and CDR2 FQNEAQ. The CDR3 is 16 amino acids. V trimming: 5 bases; J trimming: 5 bases; junction bases outside the gene matches: 13.

The CDR3 loop is CASSLGLAENEQFF. CDR3 DNA sequence: TGTGCCAGCAGCCTGGGACTAGCGGAAAATGAGCAGTTCTTC. The rearrangement links TRBV5-4 to TRBJ2-1; 11 bases map to TRBD2. The V gene end was trimmed by 4 bases and the J gene end by 7 bases; junction bases not matched to a gene: 4. Germline-derived CDR1 and CDR2 are SGHNT and YYREEE (reference sequence). The length of the CDR3 is 14 residues.

This clone has a single count. This chain joins TRBV29-1 and TRBJ2-1, with 12 bases that match TRBD2. Germline V lookup: CDR1 SQVTM, CDR2 ANQGSEA. Trimming removed 3 bases from V and 6 bases from J; junction bases left unmatched: 6. This CDR3 comprises 15 residues. CDR3 nucleotide sequence: TGCAGCGTTGACGGACTAGCGGGACTGAGCAATGAGCAGTTCTTC. Translating gives CSVDGLAGLSNEQFF.